Below, 28 T cell receptor beta chains from the same sample are listed, as sequenced in a study of OX40 agonist ivuxolimab in advanced cancers. Clones were read by immunoSEQ multiplex PCR, and TCRdb kept only the in-frame ones, dropping some. The table includes approximately 43,000 clones, more than 70% detected once. The material was CD4+ or CD8+ T cells sorted from blood, obtained in a trial of the OX40 agonist ivuxolimab. Every receptor here comes from an adult with an advanced solid tumor such as melanoma, head and neck, liver or kidney cancer.

The rearrangement joins TRBV9 to TRBJ2-1; D may correspond to TRBD1 or TRBD2 (6 bases each). Germline assignment: CDR1 SGDLS and CDR2 YYNGEE. The length of the CDR3 is 14 residues. Trimming cost V 2 bases and J 4 bases, with 10 bases left between them. The CDR3: CASSVQGGYNEQFF. Here the CDR3 DNA reads TGTGCCAGCAGCGTCCAAGGGGGGTACAATGAGCAGTTCTTC.

The CDR3 nucleotides are TGTGCCAGCAGTGAAGATGGGACAGATACGCAGTATTTT. Amino acid sequence: CASSEDGTDTQYF. V gene TRBV2 combines with J gene TRBJ2-3; D uncertain. The CDR3 runs 13 residues. With 1 base removed from V and 3 bases from J, the gap between germline ends came to 5 bases. Germline V gene lookup returns CDR1 SNHLY and CDR2 FYNNEI.

This rearrangement joins TRBV7-9 to TRBJ2-3, with TRBD2 as a possible D gene (6 bases). Germline-derived CDR1 and CDR2 are SEHNR and FQNEAQ (reference sequence). Trimming stripped 1 base from V and 0 bases from J, with 11 bases between. This CDR3 has 16 amino acids. The CDR3 protein is CASSLGRDGSTDTQYF. In DNA, the CDR3 is TGTGCCAGCAGCTTAGGGAGGGACGGAAGCACAGATACGCAGTATTTT.

This sequence joins TRBV2 and TRBJ1-2, with D possibly matching TRBD1 (5 bases). Per the germline V gene, CDR1 is SNHLY and CDR2 is FYNNEI. This CDR3 has 15 amino acids. V shed 5 bases and J shed 6 bases, with 19 bases lying between them. The CDR3: CASSPGGGPEDGYTF. The CDR3 DNA follows: TGTGCCAGCAGTCCGGGGGGGGGACCGGAGGATGGCTACACCTTC. The variable domain in full, completed from reference TRBV2 and TRBJ1-2, reads EPEVTQTPSHQVTQMGQEVILRCVPISNHLYFYWYRQILGQKVEFLVSFYNNEISEKSEIFDDQFSVERPDGSNFTLKIRSTKLEDSAMYFCASSPGGGPEDGYTFGSGTRLTVV.

CDR3 loop: CASSLAGGRNEKLFF. CDR3 nucleotides: TGTGCCAGCAGCTTAGCAGGGGGCCGCAATGAAAAACTGTTTTTT. V gene TRBV7-6 combines with J gene TRBJ1-4; the match to TRBD1 covers 7 bases. Germline V gene sequence: CDR1 SGHVS, CDR2 FNYEAQ. The CDR3 contains 15 residues. V gave up 0 bases and J gave up 5 bases; unmatched junction bases: 3.

The chain carries TRBV2 and TRBJ1-1; D perhaps matches TRBD1 (5 bases). Germline-derived CDR1 and CDR2 are SNHLY and FYNNEI. This CDR3 contains 14 residues. The V and J ends lost 6 bases and 6 bases respectively, with 17 bases between them. The CDR3 DNA reads as TGTGCCAGCAGGCTCCAGGGATTAGGGTCTGAAGCTTTCTTT. Residues: CASRLQGLGSEAFF.

The chain uses TRBV4-2 and TRBJ1-2; 10 nucleotides agree with TRBD1. Germline V lookup: CDR1 LGHNA, CDR2 YNFKEQ. The CDR3 has 14 amino acids. Germline trimming cut 4 bases from V and 8 bases from J; bases unmatched to any gene: 7. For the CDR3, the DNA is TGTGCCAGCAGCCCGCGGGAGGGACAGGGGGGCTACACCTTC. It is translated as CASSPREGQGGYTF.

The chain carries TRBV4-3 and TRBJ1-2, with unresolved D. This CDR3 is 14 amino acids long. The V and J ends lost 2 bases and 8 bases respectively, with 15 bases between them. The V gene's germline CDR1 is LGHNA and CDR2 YSLEER. The CDR3 nucleotides read TGCGCCAGCAGCCAAAGAAATAGGGCTGGAGGCTACACCTTC. Translated: CASSQRNRAGGYTF.

The chain carries TRBV5-1 and TRBJ2-5; D is uncertain. The CDR3 extends over 14 amino acids. Trimming cost V 1 base and J 1 base, with 8 bases left between them. Germline-derived CDR1 and CDR2 are SGHRS and YFSETQ. The CDR3 spells CASSLLRPQETQYF. Written as DNA, the CDR3 is TGCGCCAGCAGCTTGTTACGGCCCCAAGAGACCCAGTACTTC.

This chain links TRBV11-2 with TRBJ2-3; D is uncertain. Deletions cut 3 bases from V and 6 bases from J, with 16 bases between. Germline CDR1 and CDR2: SGHAT and FQNNGV. This CDR3 spans 15 amino acids. CDR3 protein: CASSFETWASDTQYF. The CDR3 DNA follows: TGTGCCAGCAGCTTCGAGACCTGGGCCTCGGATACGCAGTATTTT. Combining the CDR3 with reference TRBV11-2 and TRBJ2-3 gives the whole variable domain EAGVAQSPRYKIIEKRQSVAFWCNPISGHATLYWYQQILGQGPKLLIQFQNNGVVDDSQLPKDRFSAERLKGVDSTLKIQPAKLEDSAVYLCASSFETWASDTQYFGPGTRLTVL.

The V gene is TRBV7-2, the J gene TRBJ2-2, with TRBD1 matching 8 bases. Germline trimming cut 5 bases from V and 0 bases from J; bases unmatched to any gene: 2. This CDR3 is built from 15 residues. The germline V gene encodes CDR1 SGHTA and CDR2 FQGNSA. The chain's CDR3 is CASSIQGANTGELFF. The CDR3 DNA follows: TGTGCCAGCAGCATACAGGGGGCGAACACCGGGGAGCTGTTTTTT.

With respect to this clone: Sequence at one end of the junction differs from germline and may be a read error. The CDR3 region has the DNA TGTGCTAGCAGCTTACGCCGGGACAGAGAAGAGACCCAGTACTTC. Translating it yields CASSLRRDREETQYF. V and J are TRBV7-7 and TRBJ2-5, with 7 bases matching TRBD1. Germline-derived CDR1 and CDR2 are SSHAT and FNYEAQ (reference sequence). The CDR3 contains 15 residues.

In nucleotides, the CDR3 is TGTGCCAGCAGAAGAAGAGTTACCCCCTACGAGCAGTACTTC. This encodes CASRRRVTPYEQYF. V is TRBV6-5 and J is TRBJ2-7; no clear D gene. V lost 6 bases and J lost 2, with 14 bases in between. This CDR3 comprises 14 residues. Germline-derived CDR1 and CDR2 are MNHEY and SVGAGI.

The CDR3 region is CASSLVGGGEKLFF. The CDR3 nucleotides read TGCGCCAGCAGCTTAGTTGGGGGCGGTGAAAAACTGTTTTTT. The genes are TRBV5-1 and TRBJ1-4; maybe TRBD1 (6 bases). The germline CDR1 and CDR2 sequences are SGHRS and YFSETQ. The CDR3 is 14 amino acids. The V end was cut by 2 bases, the J end by 7 bases, with 12 bases between.

This clone was found once. This chain joins TRBV6-5 and TRBJ2-2; 10 bases line up with TRBD1. This CDR3 spans 15 amino acids. Germline-derived CDR1 and CDR2 are MNHEY and SVGAGI. The J segment lost 3 bases and the V segment lost 6 bases, leaving 4 bases of the junction unmatched. The CDR3 nucleotides are TGTGCCAGCAGGGACAGGGGGGAATACACCGGGGAGCTGTTTTTT. Translating it yields CASRDRGEYTGELFF.

The V and J genes are TRBV7-2 and TRBJ1-3; 9 bases match TRBD1. The J segment lost 0 bases and the V segment lost 8 bases, leaving 5 bases of the junction unmatched. Germline V CDR1 and CDR2: SGHTA, FQGNSA. The CDR3 runs 15 residues. This CDR3 is CASRDRVNSGNTIYF. Written as DNA, the CDR3 is TGTGCCAGCCGGGACAGGGTCAACTCTGGAAACACCATATATTTT.

The chain carries TRBV2 and TRBJ2-3, with D perhaps matching TRBD1 (6 bases). Between the trimmed V and J ends, which lost 6 bases and 1 base, there was a span of 8 bases. This CDR3 spans 13 amino acids. Per germline, CDR1 SNHLY and CDR2 FYNNEI. The CDR3 reads CASRDSRTDTQYF. CDR3 bases: TGTGCCAGCAGGGACAGCCGCACAGATACGCAGTATTTT.

DNA of the CDR3: TGTGCCAGCAGCTTAGCCGGGGGGGTAGCCACGGGTGGCGAGCAGTTCTTC. It yields the protein CASSLAGGVATGGEQFF. The chain has TRBV7-2 and TRBJ2-1, with TRBD2 matching over 8 bases. The ends lost 0 bases at V and 10 bases at J; junction bases unmatched: 14. The CDR3 loop spans 17 amino acids. Per germline, CDR1 SGHTA and CDR2 FQGNSA.

This rearrangement joins TRBV27 to TRBJ2-3; no firm D call. The CDR3 has 17 residues. The germline V gene encodes CDR1 MNHEY and CDR2 SMNVEV (reference sequence). V was cut by 2 bases and J by 3 bases, with 18 bases left in between. The CDR3 reads CASSLVTTVQKTDTQYF. The CDR3 nucleotides are TGTGCCAGCAGTTTAGTGACAACTGTCCAAAAGACAGATACGCAGTATTTT.

The chain recombines TRBV18 with TRBJ2-1, with 8 bases aligning to TRBD1. Germline V gene data show CDR1 as KGHSH and CDR2 as LQKENI. CDR3 length: 15 residues. The ends lost 3 bases at V and 9 bases at J; junction bases unmatched: 10. The CDR3 loop is CASSPGTGLIGEQFF. CDR3 nucleotides: TGTGCCAGCTCACCCGGGACAGGTCTTATAGGTGAGCAGTTCTTC.

The chain links TRBV7-2 to TRBJ2-3; 11 nucleotides align to TRBD2. The CDR3 is 16 amino acids. In germline, CDR1 is SGHTA, CDR2 FQGNSA. Germline trimming cut 5 bases from V and 7 bases from J; bases unmatched to any gene: 11. The CDR3 here is CASSHSGGDAAHTQYF. The CDR3 DNA sequence: TGTGCCAGCAGCCATAGCGGGGGGGACGCCGCCCATACGCAGTATTTT.

The chain employs TRBV10-3 and TRBJ2-5; TRBD2 matches 8 bases. CDR3 length: 15 residues. CDR1 is ENHRY and CDR2 is SYGVKD in the germline V gene. The V gene end was trimmed by 4 bases and the J gene end by 9 bases; junction bases not matched to a gene: 13. CDR3 DNA: TGTGCCATCAGTGGGACTAGCACCTGGAATGGGGCCCAGTACTTC. Protein: CAISGTSTWNGAQYF.

This chain uses TRBV25-1 with TRBJ1-2; TRBD1 matches at 7 bases. CDR1 is MGHDK and CDR2 is SYGVNS in the germline V gene. The CDR3 consists of 14 residues. V was clipped by 2 bases and J by 10 bases; unmatched bases: 10. CDR3 nucleotide sequence: TGTGCCAGCAGTGAACGGGGACAGCTCTTTGTCTACACCTTC. Translating gives CASSERGQLFVYTF.

This clone was detected only once. This chain joins TRBV2 and TRBJ1-2, with 7 bases fitting TRBD1. V trimming: 6 bases; J trimming: 1 base; junction bases outside the gene matches: 2. Germline assignment: CDR1 SNHLY and CDR2 FYNNEI. The CDR3 spans 13 residues. Here the CDR3 DNA reads TGTGCCAGCAGCCGGGACAGTAACTATGGCTACACCTTC. This encodes CASSRDSNYGYTF.

V usage is TRBV21-1 and J usage is TRBJ2-7; the table assigns TRBD1, which was not confirmed against the DNA. TRBV21-1 is given as a pseudogene. The CDR3 loop spans 17 amino acids. CDR3 sequence reads: CASSKGRTDISSYEQYF. The CDR3 nucleotides are TGTGCCAGCAGCAAGGGACGGACAGACATTAGCTCCTACGAGCAGTACTTC.

Comment on this clone: This CDR3 is also generated by other DNA sequences in the sample. V usage is TRBV5-1 and J usage is TRBJ2-3; D call uncertain. This CDR3 contains 11 residues. Trimming cost V 0 bases and J 5 bases, with 1 base left between them. From germline, CDR1 is SGHRS and CDR2 YFSETQ. This chain's CDR3 is CASSLVDTQYF. In DNA form, the CDR3 reads TGCGCCAGCAGCTTGGTAGATACGCAGTATTTT.

This sequence joins TRBV5-4 and TRBJ2-5; possibly TRBD2 for D (6 bases). The CDR3 covers 16 residues. With 4 bases removed from V and 4 bases from J, the gap between germline ends came to 20 bases. Germline CDR1 reads SGHNT; CDR2 reads YYREEE (reference sequence). CDR3 nucleotides: TGTGCCAGCAGCCGACAACGGGGGAGCACATCAGAGACCCAGTACTTC. It codes for CASSRQRGSTSETQYF.

This clone occurred once. The chain combines TRBV6-6 with TRBJ1-5; possibly TRBD1 for D (5 bases). This CDR3 contains 14 residues. Trimming stripped 2 bases from V and 7 bases from J, with 12 bases between. In germline, CDR1 is MNHNY, CDR2 SVGAGI (reference sequence). The CDR3 loop is CASSYGGVGQPQHF. CDR3 coding DNA: TGTGCCAGCAGTTACGGAGGGGTAGGACAGCCCCAGCATTTT.